The 26 T cell receptor beta chains listed next were all sequenced from one sample in a study of CD4 T cells in relation to SARS-CoV-2 and coronaviruses. Repertoires were generated with immunoSEQ multiplex PCR, while TCRdb's copy carries only in-frame clones and drops some. The table lists tens of thousands of clones, 85% to 95% of them singletons. Unexposed donor CD4+ T cells date from 2011-2018, before the COVID-19 pandemic. Sequencing was carried out using naive CD4+ T cells from PBMCs. Subset defined: naive CD4+ T cells isolated by negative enrichment. The receptors shown here come from a human donor in good health.

The chain joins TRBV3-1 (or the pseudogene TRBV3-2) to TRBJ1-4; no reliable D call. Trimming took off 5 bases at V and 0 bases at J, with 7 bases between the two ends. CDR1 LGHDT and CDR2 YNNKEL come from the germline V gene (reference sequence). This CDR3 comprises 14 residues. The CDR3 region has the DNA TGTGCCAGCAGCAGAGGGTCAACTAATGAAAAACTGTTTTTT. This sequence encodes CASSRGSTNEKLFF.

This clone has just a few counts. This chain links TRBV10-1 with TRBJ2-7; D is perhaps TRBD1 or TRBD2 (5 bases each). This CDR3 spans 14 amino acids. V lost 0 bases and J 6 bases, leaving 12 bases between the germline ends. Germline assignment: CDR1 WNHNN and CDR2 SYGVQD (reference sequence). CDR3 residues: CASSESTVRGEQYF. The CDR3 DNA reads as TGCGCCAGCAGTGAGTCGACCGTGAGGGGCGAGCAGTACTTC.

The chain links TRBV14 to TRBJ1-1, with D unclear. There are 15 residues in the CDR3. V lost 6 bases and J 0 bases, leaving 14 bases between the germline ends. Per the germline V gene, CDR1 is SGHDN and CDR2 is FVKESK. CDR3: CASSPTWAVNTEAFF. The CDR3 DNA reads TGTGCCAGCAGTCCTACCTGGGCGGTGAACACTGAAGCTTTCTTT.

The chain has TRBV12-3 or TRBV12-4 and TRBJ2-5, with D perhaps matching TRBD1 or TRBD2 (5 bases each). The CDR3 is 12 amino acids. Trimming stripped 4 bases from V and 4 bases from J, with 7 bases between. The CDR3 reads CASSSGRETQYF. CDR3 sequence (DNA): TGTGCCAGCAGTTCAGGGAGAGAGACCCAGTACTTC.

The V call is TRBV6-6, the J call TRBJ1-2, with TRBD1 identical over 11 bases. With 6 bases clipped from V and 4 bases from J, the junction kept 10 bases outside the gene matches. Germline V gene sequence: CDR1 MNHNY, CDR2 SVGAGI (reference sequence). This CDR3 is 16 amino acids long. The CDR3 DNA is TGTGCCAGCAGCACGGGACAGGGGGTAGAAATCTATGGCTACACCTTC. The encoded protein is CASSTGQGVEIYGYTF.

The chain employs TRBV5-8 and TRBJ2-2, with D possibly called TRBD1 or TRBD2 (5 bases each). V lost 1 base to trimming and J lost 4 bases, with 11 bases between them. Germline CDR1 is SGHTS and CDR2 is YDEGEE. CDR3 size: 15 residues. CDR3 sequence reads: CASSLWGLTTGELFF. DNA for the CDR3: TGTGCCAGCAGCTTGTGGGGGTTGACCACCGGGGAGCTGTTTTTT.

The rearrangement uses TRBV28 and TRBJ2-6; D not certain. Trimming pared 1 base from V and 0 bases from J, leaving 7 bases between. From germline, CDR1 is MDHEN and CDR2 SYDVKM. This CDR3 has 16 residues. The CDR3 bases are TGTGCCAGCAGTTTATCTGCCACCTCTGGGGCCAACGTCCTGACTTTC. Its translation: CASSLSATSGANVLTF.

The V gene is TRBV5-1, the J gene TRBJ1-1; 8 nucleotides agree with TRBD1. The CDR3 totals 15 residues. V lost 4 bases to trimming and J lost 1 base; unmatched junction nucleotides: 6. Germline lookup yields CDR1 SGHRS and CDR2 YFSETQ. CDR3 sequence reads: CASSPLTGANTEAFF. The CDR3 DNA sequence: TGCGCCAGCAGCCCCTTGACAGGGGCGAACACTGAAGCTTTCTTT.

V usage is TRBV9 and J usage is TRBJ2-2; a possible D gene is TRBD2 (6 bases). This CDR3 contains 14 residues. V was trimmed by 7 bases and J by 4 bases, leaving 14 bases between them. Germline loops: CDR1 SGDLS, CDR2 YYNGEE. CDR3: CASGSGLTTGELFF. CDR3 DNA: TGTGCCAGCGGATCGGGACTCACCACCGGGGAGCTGTTTTTT.

The chain couples TRBV7-3 to TRBJ2-3; D is uncertain. V was clipped by 2 bases and J by 4 bases, with 4 bases between them. The CDR3 consists of 12 residues. Germline V gene data show CDR1 as SGHTA and CDR2 as FQGTGA. This CDR3 is CASSLGADTQYF. The CDR3 coding sequence is TGTGCCAGCAGCTTAGGGGCAGATACGCAGTATTTT.

This clone appeared a single time. The V call is TRBV9, the J call TRBJ1-1; D is unclear. V shed 0 bases and J shed 1 base, with 7 bases lying between them. The V gene's germline CDR1 is SGDLS and CDR2 YYNGEE. CDR3 length: 14 residues. CDR3 coding DNA: TGTGCCAGCAGCGTAGGAAACAAGAACACTGAAGCTTTCTTT. This gives the protein CASSVGNKNTEAFF.

V gene TRBV7-3 combines with J gene TRBJ1-1, with 7 positions matching TRBD1. V trimming: 3 bases; J trimming: 1 base; junction bases outside the gene matches: 11. The CDR3 has 17 residues. From germline, CDR1 is SGHTA and CDR2 FQGTGA. The DNA for the CDR3 is TGTGCCAGCAGCTTTTGGAGCTACAGGGGTCGGAACACTGAAGCTTTCTTT. Encoded protein: CASSFWSYRGRNTEAFF.

This chain links TRBV5-1 with TRBJ2-5; TRBD1 might be the D (6 bases). The CDR3 extends over 13 amino acids. Germline V gene lookup returns CDR1 SGHRS and CDR2 YFSETQ. V lost 0 bases, J lost 3 bases, and 6 bases lay in between. The CDR3 sequence: CASSLDREETQYF. The CDR3 nucleotides are TGCGCCAGCAGCTTGGACAGGGAAGAGACCCAGTACTTC.

V and J are TRBV28 and TRBJ1-1; TRBD1 is a possible D gene (6 bases). V was shortened by 6 bases and J by 1 base, with 15 bases between the two germline ends. The CDR3 has 15 residues. In germline, CDR1 is MDHEN, CDR2 SYDVKM. The CDR3 DNA reads TGTGCCAGCAGCCGTCCGGGGGGCCGGAACACTGAAGCTTTCTTT. Translation: CASSRPGGRNTEAFF.

This chain uses TRBV5-1 with TRBJ2-3; D is unresolved. The CDR3 covers 14 residues. In germline, CDR1 is SGHRS, CDR2 YFSETQ. The germline V and J ends were trimmed by 2 bases and 2 bases, with 9 bases remaining between them. For the CDR3, the DNA is TGCGCCAGCAGCTTTACAGAGGCCACAGATACGCAGTATTTT. It specifies CASSFTEATDTQYF.

CDR3 protein: CASSALAGPNEKLFF. The CDR3 DNA reads TGTGCCAGCAGCGCTCTCGCGGGGCCAAATGAAAAACTGTTTTTT. The chain has TRBV5-6 and TRBJ1-4; perhaps TRBD1 as D (5 bases). The V and J ends lost 4 bases and 5 bases respectively, with 15 bases between them. This CDR3 is 15 amino acids long. Germline lookup yields CDR1 SGHDT and CDR2 YYEEEE.

The gene calls are TRBV9 and TRBJ1-4, with TRBD1 identical over 7 bases. V dropped 3 bases and J dropped 6; count of bases not matched to a gene: 8. The V gene's germline CDR1 is SGDLS and CDR2 YYNGEE. The CDR3 is 15 amino acids. For the CDR3, the DNA is TGTGCCAGCAGCGAATTACAGGGGATGGATGAAAAACTGTTTTTT. This sequence encodes CASSELQGMDEKLFF.

The chain is built from TRBV18 and TRBJ2-7, with D perhaps matching TRBD1 or TRBD2 (5 bases each). This CDR3 region has 14 residues. V lost 4 bases and J lost 7, with 17 bases in between. CDR1 and CDR2 from the germline V gene are KGHSH and LQKENI. CDR3 protein: CASSHGTDRGEQYF. CDR3 nucleotides: TGTGCCAGCTCACACGGGACCGACCGAGGGGAGCAGTACTTC.

V usage is TRBV18 and J usage is TRBJ2-1, with 8 nucleotides matching TRBD1. The J segment lost 8 bases and the V segment lost 1 base, leaving 4 bases of the junction unmatched. Germline V gives CDR1 KGHSH, CDR2 LQKENI. The CDR3 totals 14 residues. The CDR3 DNA sequence: TGTGCCAGCTCACCACGACAGGGGATCGATGAGCAGTTCTTC. Amino acid sequence: CASSPRQGIDEQFF.

This clone appeared once. The chain recombines TRBV3-1 (or the pseudogene TRBV3-2) with TRBJ1-1; no clear D gene. The V end was cut by 1 base, the J end by 1 base, with 7 bases between. Germline V gene data show CDR1 as LGHDT and CDR2 as YNNKEL (reference sequence). The CDR3 is 14 residues long. This chain's CDR3 is CASSQAAGNTEAFF. CDR3 bases: TGTGCCAGCAGCCAAGCTGCGGGGAACACTGAAGCTTTCTTT.

The chain recombines TRBV7-2 with TRBJ1-1; 7 bases line up with TRBD1. The V gene end was trimmed by 8 bases and the J gene end by 2 bases; junction bases not matched to a gene: 8. This CDR3 is 14 amino acids long. Germline lookup yields CDR1 SGHTA and CDR2 FQGNSA. The CDR3 DNA sequence: TGTGCCAGCGCGAAGGGACAGTCAAACACTGAAGCTTTCTTT. As protein: CASAKGQSNTEAFF.

Details on this clone: Other nucleotide sequences in the sample specify the same CDR3. This chain connects TRBV11-2 to TRBJ2-7; D gene uncertain. The CDR3 is 13 residues long. Germline V lookup: CDR1 SGHAT, CDR2 FQNNGV. Trimming left V 0 bases short and J 4 bases short, with 7 bases between. CDR3 DNA sequence: TGTGCCAGCAGCTTAGATCGGGTTTACGAGCAGTACTTC. It encodes CASSLDRVYEQYF.

The rearrangement links TRBV18 to TRBJ2-3; 13 nucleotides agree with TRBD2. Germline V CDR1 and CDR2: KGHSH, LQKENI. V was pared by 0 bases and J by 2 bases, with 5 bases of the junction left unmatched. This CDR3 has 18 amino acids. The CDR3 region has the DNA TGTGCCAGCTCACCACCCCCAGGACTAGCGGGGGACACAGATACGCAGTATTTT. It is translated as CASSPPPGLAGDTDTQYF.

The chain uses TRBV7-2 and TRBJ2-2, with 8 bases lining up with TRBD2. The length of the CDR3 is 16 residues. After removal of 1 base from V and 4 bases from J, the junction contained 5 bases not matched to a gene. Germline V gives CDR1 SGHTA, CDR2 FQGNSA. CDR3 nucleotide sequence: TGTGCCAGCAGCTTAGGAGCGGGGGCGGGCACCGGGGAGCTGTTTTTT. It translates to CASSLGAGAGTGELFF.

The J gene is TRBJ2-1, the V gene TRBV24-1; TRBD1 might be the D (6 bases). The germline gives CDR1 KGHDR, CDR2 SFDVKD. Trimming shortened V by 3 bases and J by 0 bases, and 14 bases separated the two germline ends. The CDR3 consists of 17 residues. The CDR3 loop is CATSDPRGSNSYNEQFF. DNA for the CDR3: TGTGCCACCAGTGATCCCAGGGGATCAAACTCCTACAATGAGCAGTTCTTC.

CDR3 region: CASSYWGRNTGELFF. CDR3 coding DNA: TGTGCCAGCAGTTATTGGGGTCGGAACACCGGGGAGCTGTTTTTT. This chain joins TRBV6-2 or TRBV6-3 and TRBJ2-2; D is uncertain. This CDR3 spans 15 amino acids. The germline V gene has CDR1 MNHEY and CDR2 SVGEGT. The V gene lost 3 bases and the J gene lost 1 base, with 9 bases spanning the gap.